This T cell receptor beta chain was recovered during a study of immune evolution from preneoplasia to lung adenocarcinoma (dated by TCRdb to 2020 to 2022). In terms of the full investigation: No AAH lesions showed HLA loss of heterozygosity, compared with 6% to 8% of AIS, more than 13% of MIA and about a third of ADC lesions. The study profiled immune contexture across lung adenocarcinoma precursors and invasive adenocarcinoma using immune gene expression, TCR sequencing and multiplex immunofluorescence. Resected precursor lesions (AAH, AIS, MIA) and invasive adenocarcinomas were each compared against paired morphologically normal lung tissue. Sample size was based on specimen availability rather than a prior power calculation. Whole exome sequencing and methylation data from the same cohort of nodules were integrated with the immune data. In total, the cohort included some 55 patients with pulmonary nodules, all of whom underwent surgical resection. TCR sequencing data were obtained from under 60 patients. According to the study, roughly 100 samples went through TCR sequencing. POLYSOLVER was used to infer class I HLA alleles from exome data, and LOHHLA was used to detect allele-specific HLA loss.

The patients had resection in Japan or China between the mid-2010s and the late 2010s. Histologic diagnosis of each case was confirmed independently by two lung cancer pathologists on H&E slides. For nucleic acid extraction, premalignant or tumor cells were enriched by macro-dissection following pathologic assessment. DNA was isolated from FFPE tissue using the AllPrep DNA/RNA FFPE Kit. A note on this clone: Its antigen remains unidentified. No clone much larger than this one lies a single base away; base qualities are absent.

TCR beta CDR3 regions were sequenced from DNA using the immunoSEQ hsTCRbeta Kit. In the authors' own workflow: TCR sequencing data were analysed with the ImmunoSEQ Analyzer. T cell clonality was defined as 1 minus Pielou's evenness, as computed on productive rearrangements. The inverse Simpson index, applied to productive templates, was used to measure T cell diversity. T cell density was expressed as TCR beta template counts normalized to usable DNA, with usable DNA estimated by amplifying and sequencing housekeeping genes. Two-sided Kruskal-Wallis tests were used to compare TCR metrics between histologic stages. TCRdb obtained this table from immuneACCESS and retained in-frame rearrangements with V and J assigned. These tables miss some clones; where compared with another copy, unresolved V genes account for less than half of the shortfall, and the remainder is unexplained. That table supplies the V and J calls and clone size; D and trimming were determined from the DNA. This sample lists under 5,000 clones; roughly 80% were detected once. In total, the top ten clones hold roughly 9% of the sample.

The germline ends are 11 bases apart after V is trimmed by 2 bases and J by 1 base. Inclusive of the bounding cysteine and phenylalanine, the CDR3 is 15 residues long. This entry keeps only the CDR3 DNA: 45 bases, framed from base 1. Sequences SGHTA (CDR1) and FQGNSA (CDR2) are obtained from the germline V gene. Results and caveats for the whole study, not just this receptor: Compared with EGFR-mutant or double wild-type lesions, KRAS-mutant nodules had the highest T cell clonality. Because all patients came from Japan and China, whether the findings apply to Western populations was uncertain. Clonality was highest in normal lung, while later-stage lesions appeared to have lower clonality but higher T cell density and diversity. The findings were based on association rather than direct causation, and larger cohorts with long-term follow-up and longitudinal biopsies were deemed needed. Normal lung had the highest top T cell clone frequencies, which appeared to decline progressively from AAH through AIS, MIA and invasive adenocarcinoma.

The chain joins TRBV7-2 to TRBJ2-5; no D gene is confidently identified. Input material: FFPE minimally invasive lung adenocarcinoma tissue. Explained via the paper, the cell subset or site label denotes: micro-invasive lung adenocarcinoma (MIA). The source of this sequence is a person aged 60-79 years with lung adenocarcinoma. The nucleotide sequence is TGTGCCAGCAGCTTATCTGTTCAGTCCCAAGAGACCCAGTACTTC. Its protein is CASSLSVQSQETQYF.